The 14 T cell receptor beta chains below were found in one sample sequenced in a study of molecular identifiers for immune sequencing clone quantification (dated by TCRdb to the late 2010s). Libraries were made using PCR. Sequenced using a NextSeq 500. TCRdb reprocessing: public reads trimmed at Q25 with fastp, clones called with MiXCR, in-frame beta chains kept. One record per CDR3 amino acid sequence lists the most common genes and DNA. Here the sample has over 300,000 distinct CDR3 sequences; roughly a quarter occur a single time. The ten largest clonotypes hold around 0.76% of the sample. The source material was naive CD8+ T cells from blood, with Jurkat cell RNA spiked in. The cell subset or site tag for this specimen amounts to: FACS-sorted CD8+CD4-CCR7+CD45RA+ naive T cells. The receptors were sampled from a human donor in good health. Some libraries in this study had Jurkat cell RNA spiked in.

This clonotype was picked up a small number of times. The chain combines TRBV7-9 with TRBJ1-1, with TRBD1 matching over 8 bases. CDR3 length: 16 amino acids. Trimming took 6 bases from V and 0 from J; bases not matched to a gene: 9. Germline CDR1 is SEHNR and CDR2 is FQNEAQ (reference sequence). CDR3 DNA: TGTGCCAGCAGATCTGACAGGGGAAGAGTGAACACTGAAGCTTTCTTT. Translated, it gives CASRSDRGRVNTEAFF.

As concerns this clonotype: A much larger clone differs from this one at a single base, so this may be a read error. The chain joins TRBV14 to TRBJ2-1, with D possibly matching TRBD2 (6 bases). CDR1 and CDR2 from the germline V gene are SGHDN and FVKESK. This CDR3 contains 17 residues. CDR3 coding DNA: TGTGCCATCAGCCAATACCTCGCGGTAGCGGAGGGGAATGAGCAGTTCTTC. Protein sequence: CAISQYLAVAEGNEQFF.

Concerning this clonotype itself: A much larger clone lies a single base off, so this may be a read error. The V gene is TRBV7-6, the J gene TRBJ2-1, with unresolved D. Germline V lookup: CDR1 SGHVS, CDR2 FNYEAQ. The CDR3 runs to 12 residues. CDR3 protein: CASSPTGNGQFF. The CDR3 nucleotides read TGTGCCAGCAGCCCGACCGGCAATGGGCAGTTCTTC.

J is TRBJ2-7 and V is TRBV6-4; D tentatively fits TRBD1 or TRBD2 (5 bases each). Trimming pared 6 bases from V and 5 bases from J, leaving 17 bases between. The CDR3 is made up of 14 amino acids. Germline V CDR1 and CDR2: MRHNA, SNTAGT. In nucleotides, the CDR3 is TGTGCCAGCAGCGCAACGGGACCACTCCACGAGCAGTACTTC. Amino acids: CASSATGPLHEQYF.

On this clonotype itself: Relative to the germline gene, one junction end is altered; a read error may explain this. CDR3 amino acids: CAGSLFINTEAFF. CDR3 nucleotide sequence: TGTGCCGGCAGCTTATTTATCAACACTGAAGCTTTCTTT. The chain couples TRBV5-5 to TRBJ1-1; no definite D call. This CDR3 has 13 residues. Per the germline V gene, CDR1 is SGHKS and CDR2 is YYEKEE (reference sequence).

This clonotype was observed a handful of times. The chain employs TRBV6-2 or TRBV6-3 and TRBJ1-1, with D possibly TRBD1 on 5 matching bases. CDR3 length: 14 amino acids. From germline, CDR1 is MNHEY and CDR2 SVGEGT. V lost 6 bases and J 0 bases, leaving 11 bases between the germline ends. CDR3 sequence (DNA): TGTGCCAGCAGCACGACAGAACTGAACACTGAAGCTTTCTTT. It encodes CASSTTELNTEAFF.

Of note for this clonotype: This CDR3 fails to terminate in the conserved phenylalanine or tryptophan, so it likely reflects a read error. The chain couples TRBV4-3 to TRBJ2-7, with D unclear. The V end lost 0 bases, the J end lost 4 bases, and 13 bases lay between the germline ends. The CDR3 runs to 15 residues. Germline CDR1 reads LGHNA; CDR2 reads YSLEER. The CDR3 sequence is CASSQDFLSLYEQYS. CDR3 sequence (DNA): TGCGCCAGCAGCCAAGATTTCCTGTCCCTTTACGAGCAGTACTCC.

The V and J genes are TRBV7-6 and TRBJ1-1; perhaps TRBD1 as D (6 bases). V dropped 4 bases and J dropped 4 bases, with 10 bases sitting between them. This CDR3 comprises 13 residues. The germline CDR1 and CDR2 sequences are SGHVS and FNYEAQ. In DNA form, the CDR3 reads TGTGCCAGCAGCTACAGGGTGGCCACTGAAGCTTTCTTT. Protein: CASSYRVATEAFF.

Only one count was recorded for this clonotype. V is TRBV20-1 and J is TRBJ1-5; the D is unclear. Germline V gene data show CDR1 as DFQATT and CDR2 as SNEGSKA (reference sequence). Between the trimmed V and J ends, which lost 0 bases and 0 bases, there was a span of 12 bases. This CDR3 contains 16 residues. The CDR3 nucleotides read TGCAGTGCTAGAGATACTACAGATAATAGCAATCAGCCCCAGCATTTT. Its translation: CSARDTTDNSNQPQHF.

This clonotype occurred a few times. The junction differs from germline at one of its ends, possibly a read error. Here the CDR3 DNA reads TGCAGCCCGCTGGGGGCAAGAAGGCCGCTGAACACTGAAGCTCTCTTT. Its translation: CSPLGARRPLNTEALF. The J gene is TRBJ1-1, the V gene TRBV29-1, with a tentative D call TRBD1 (6 bases). CDR3 size: 16 residues. Germline V gene data show CDR1 as SQVTM and CDR2 as ANQGSEA.

Details on this clonotype: This could be a read error, since a much larger clone is one nucleotide away. This chain uses TRBV9 with TRBJ2-5, with 10 nucleotides matching TRBD2. CDR1 is SGDLS, CDR2 YYNGEE, per germline. The CDR3 is made up of 15 amino acids. In nucleotides, the CDR3 is TGTGCCAGCTCCAGCGGAGCGGGGGGGACAGAGACCCAGTGCTTC. Protein sequence: CASSSGAGGTETQCF.

The rearrangement uses TRBV27 and TRBJ1-6; maybe TRBD1 (6 bases). V lost 5 bases and J 7 bases, leaving 9 bases between the germline ends. The CDR3 runs 13 residues. From germline, CDR1 is MNHEY and CDR2 SMNVEV (reference sequence). The CDR3 sequence: CASSRGQNSPLHF. In nucleotides, the CDR3 is TGTGCCAGCAGTCGGGGGCAAAATTCACCCCTCCACTTT.

The chain recombines TRBV19 with TRBJ2-7; 8 bases match TRBD1. Germline-derived CDR1 and CDR2 are LNHDA and SQIVND (reference sequence). This CDR3 has 16 amino acids. Unmatched junction bases numbered 12, after V lost 3 bases and J lost 5 bases. CDR3 residues: CASSMGDRGTFHEQYF. CDR3 DNA: TGTGCCAGTAGTATGGGCGACAGGGGAACGTTCCACGAGCAGTACTTC. Looking up the rest from reference TRBV19 and TRBJ2-7 gives the full variable domain: DGGITQSPKYLFRKEGQNVTLSCEQNLNHDAMYWYRQDPGQGLRLIYYSQIVNDFQKGDIAEGYSVSREKKESFPLTVTSAQKNPTAFYLCASSMGDRGTFHEQYFGPGTRLTVT.

The chain uses TRBV12-3 or TRBV12-4 and TRBJ2-7, with D perhaps being TRBD1 or TRBD2 (5 bases each). The CDR3 runs to 15 residues. V was shortened by 5 bases and J by 2 bases, with 16 bases between the two germline ends. The CDR3 DNA follows: TGTGCCAGCAGTACTACTGGGACCGCACCCTACGAGCAGTACTTC. It specifies CASSTTGTAPYEQYF.